This T cell receptor beta chain was sequenced in a study of response to subunit inactivated influenza vaccine. Whole-study results and caveats: The authors put forward the suggestion that each seasonal influenza vaccination may bring in only a limited number of new T cells.

In TCRdb, the RT-PCR reads were re-called with MiXCR into one record per CDR3 protein. The repertoire has over 800,000 distinct CDR3 sequences, 20% to 25% of them found once; the top ten carry approximately 10%. Losses at the gene ends were 3 bases for V and 9 bases for J; bases not matched to a gene: 3. From germline, CDR1 is SGHRS and CDR2 YFSETQ. The CDR3 covers 12 residues. About this clonotype: Its antigen is unknown.

Material: PBMCs from blood, obtained more than 4 days after vaccination. The clonotype originates from a man aged 50-60 years who received an inactivated influenza vaccine. The V gene is TRBV5-1, the J gene TRBJ2-1, with 7 bases aligning to TRBD1. Here the CDR3 DNA reads TGCGCCAGCAGCTCGGGACAGCTTGAGCAGTTCTTC. Translated, it gives CASSSGQLEQFF.